This TCR beta chain was observed in a study of blood T cell repertoires in COVID-19. About the study: Acute and convalescent COVID-19 specimens originated in the United States, Italy and Spain. T cells, B-cell-depleted T cells, or PBMCs supplied cDNA or gDNA.

The length of the CDR3 is 16 residues. Germline V CDR1 and CDR2: LGHDT, YNNKEL (reference sequence). V lost 1 base and J 6 bases, leaving 18 bases between the germline ends. Assay used: immunoSEQ multiplex PCR; TCRdb lists only in-frame clones, some missing. Among under 300,000 clones, 87% were seen once, and the ten largest hold 7.2%. This receptor was taken from a man in his fifties or sixties who had recovered from COVID-19. The J gene is TRBJ1-1, the V gene TRBV3-1 (or the pseudogene TRBV3-2); D gene uncertain. Source material: peripheral blood. The CDR3 region is CASSQGLGRVPSEAFF. In nucleotides, the CDR3 is TGTGCCAGCAGCCAAGGTTTAGGGCGGGTGCCCTCTGAAGCTTTCTTT.